Reported below is one T cell receptor beta chain. No antigen is known for it. No much larger clone exists at a distance of one base, and base qualities are not known. The CDR3 spans 17 residues, from the cysteine through the phenylalanine. CDR3 DNA only is kept here, 51 bases in frame from base 1. Unmatched junction bases come to 12, with V trimmed by 6 bases and J by 2 bases. From the germline V gene (reference sequence), CDR1 is MNHEY and CDR2 is SMNVEV. This sample is part of a study of T cell responses to AZD1222 COVID-19 vaccine (dated by TCRdb to 2020 to 2022). Some background on the complete study: AZD1222 recipients whose second dose came at about 4 weeks and those whose second dose came at about 12 weeks were combined into one group, since spike-specific TCR depth and breadth did not differ between the two schedules. A total of 230 to 250 trial participants underwent TCR sequencing, of whom 200 to 220 had received two doses of AZD1222 and 26 had received two doses of the MenACWY control vaccine. Trial participants were enrolled into age subgroups of 18-55, 56-69 and 70-plus years, which contained about 150, 27 and 61 TCR-sequenced participants, respectively.

The CDR3 regions of human TCRbeta chains were analyzed by immunosequencing. The paper's data handling went like this. TCRs in the repertoires were matched against a reference library of SARS-CoV-2-specific TCRs that had been generated with the MIRA antigen-specificity platform. Breadth was defined as the fraction of unique TCRs that were SARS-CoV-2-associated, and depth was defined as the fraction of total T cells that were SARS-CoV-2-associated. Using the MIRA data, every spike-specific TCR was mapped to the spike region that the TCR reacted to and assigned to either a CD4 or a CD8 class. Log10-transformed breadth and depth values were compared by one-way ANOVA with Sidak's multiple comparisons tests. Imported from immuneACCESS, the table was reduced by TCRdb to in-frame sequences with V and J called. These copies leave out some clones; in studies compared against another copy, an unresolved V gene accounts for under half, and the cause of the remainder is not known. V, J and clone size reflect that table, while D and trimming were determined from the DNA. The sample table holds about 140,000 clones, of which roughly nine tenths were seen once. About 2.7% of the sample is in the top ten clones.

General findings and caveats noted by the study authors: Spike-specific TCR breadth and depth rose significantly after two AZD1222 doses compared with day 0 and with MenACWY recipients. Reportedly, close to half of the unique spike-specific TCRs recognized epitopes lying outside the regions that are mutated in the B.1.351 and B.1.1.7 variants. Because no day 14 peak-response samples were available, repertoires were characterized only after the peak T cell response. The whole spike protein was spanned by vaccine-associated CD4 TCRs, and dominant responses were seen in regions 160-218 and 743-854. Conclusions about previously exposed vaccinees are limited because only six or seven AZD1222 recipients were SARS-CoV-2 seropositive at baseline. Participants were mostly white British, with more females than males. The authors suggested clonal diversity may have been underestimated. The 56-69-year group was small, and its depth increase did not reach significance, likely because of low power.

According to the study, the label for this sample's time point signals: baseline before first vaccination. Samples from vaccinated people were obtained from the UK trials COV001 and COV002, which included a single-blind randomized controlled phase 2/3 trial of AZD1222 (ChAdOx1 nCoV-19) in healthy adults. For TCRbeta chain sequencing, PBMC samples were collected from trial participants at day 0 and at day 28 after the second dose. The rearrangement combines TRBV27 with TRBJ2-7; the central 11 bases match TRBD2. The source of this sequence is an adult in good health. Here the sequenced sample was peripheral blood, taken on day 0 of AZD1222 vaccination. The nucleotide sequence is given as TGTGCCAGCAGCCCCGGGCTAGCGGGAGGTTTCCCCTACGAGCAGTACTTC. Its protein reads: CASSPGLAGGFPYEQYF.